This is a list of T cell receptor beta chains from one sample in a study of cytomegalovirus exposure and HLA in healthy donors. Method: immunoSEQ multiplex PCR; TCRdb's copy keeps in-frame clones and lacks some. Counted here are tens of thousands of clones, 93% occurring once; the ten biggest clones make up 3.6%. Sample: PBMCs. These receptors were taken from a woman in her twenties or thirties in good health and CMV-seronegative. The CDR3 runs from the conserved cysteine through the conserved F or W. Fields, in order: V gene, clone size, J gene, D gene, CDR3 protein, CDR3 DNA. D genes are given only for firm matches. Where a row states a size, it is once, few, many or the class of an expanded clone; other rows omit it.

V: TRBV6-1; size: -; J: TRBJ2-1; D: TRBD2; CDR3: CAIRGAGGLNEQFF; DNA: TGTGCCATCAGGGGAGCGGGAGGTTTAAATGAGCAGTTCTTC
V: TRBV15; size: -; J: TRBJ2-7; D: -; CDR3: CATSRLPGQSYEQYF; DNA: TGTGCCACCAGCAGACTCCCAGGACAGTCCTACGAGCAGTACTTC
V: TRBV9; size: once; J: TRBJ1-1; D: -; CDR3: CASSVGFALNTEAFF; DNA: TGTGCCAGCAGCGTAGGGTTCGCGTTGAACACTGAAGCTTTCTTT
V: TRBV15; size: -; J: TRBJ2-2; D: TRBD1; CDR3: CATSRARTGDTGELFF; DNA: TGTGCCACCAGCAGAGCCCGGACAGGGGACACCGGGGAGCTGTTTTTT
V: TRBV13; size: -; J: TRBJ2-3; D: -; CDR3: CASSFLSGGSTDTQYF; DNA: TGTGCCAGCAGCTTCTTGAGCGGAGGTAGCACAGATACGCAGTATTTT
V: TRBV18; size: -; J: TRBJ2-1; D: TRBD1; CDR3: CASSYRGDEQFF; DNA: TGTGCCAGCTCATACAGGGGCGATGAGCAGTTCTTC
V: TRBV4-1; size: -; J: TRBJ1-2; D: TRBD1; CDR3: CASSQMGTGGGYTF; DNA: TGCGCCAGCAGCCAAATGGGGACAGGAGGTGGCTACACCTTC
V: TRBV5-1; size: -; J: TRBJ1-4; D: TRBD1; CDR3: CASSWTGTGLNEKLFF; DNA: TGCGCCAGCAGCTGGACCGGGACAGGCCTCAATGAAAAACTGTTTTTT
V: TRBV7-8; size: -; J: TRBJ1-1; D: -; CDR3: CASSQGRGADVNTEAFF; DNA: TGTGCCAGCAGCCAAGGGAGGGGGGCTGACGTGAACACTGAAGCTTTCTTT
V: TRBV27; size: -; J: TRBJ1-5; D: -; CDR3: CASSSLRGSFLQPQHF; DNA: TGTGCCAGCAGTTCCCTCAGGGGTTCGTTTCTTCAGCCCCAGCATTTT
V: TRBV5-1; size: -; J: TRBJ2-1; D: TRBD2; CDR3: CASSLERGASGRDYNEQFF; DNA: TGCGCCAGCAGCTTGGAACGGGGGGCTAGCGGGAGGGACTACAATGAGCAGTTCTTC
V: TRBV28; size: -; J: TRBJ1-5; D: -; CDR3: CASSSLQQGPQPQHF; DNA: TGTGCCAGCAGTTCCCTTCAACAGGGACCTCAGCCCCAGCATTTT
V: TRBV19; size: -; J: TRBJ2-1; D: -; CDR3: CASSIRSATGYNEQFF; DNA: TGTGCCAGTAGTATTCGTTCCGCTACAGGCTACAATGAGCAGTTCTTC
V: TRBV5-5; size: -; J: TRBJ1-1; D: TRBD1; CDR3: CASSLRTGHTEAFF; DNA: TGTGCCAGCAGCCTGCGGACAGGGCACACTGAAGCTTTCTTT
V: TRBV6-1; size: once; J: TRBJ2-7; D: -; CDR3: CASRHRGGVSYEQYF; DNA: TGTGCCAGCAGACACAGGGGGGGGGTCTCCTACGAGCAGTACTTC
V: TRBV2; size: -; J: TRBJ2-7; D: -; CDR3: CASSDPGLSYEQYF; DNA: TGTGCCAGCAGTGACCCCGGTCTCTCCTACGAGCAGTACTTC
V: TRBV6-6; size: -; J: TRBJ2-4; D: -; CDR3: CASSYSRVDIQYF; DNA: TGTGCCAGCAGTTACTCTCGGGTTGACATTCAGTACTTC
V: TRBV18; size: -; J: TRBJ1-1; D: TRBD1; CDR3: CASSPQGAGTEAFF; DNA: TGTGCCAGCTCGCCACAGGGGGCAGGAACTGAAGCTTTCTTT
V: TRBV6-1; size: -; J: TRBJ1-2; D: TRBD1; CDR3: CASRGRQGMSYGYTF; DNA: TGTGCCAGCAGGGGGCGACAGGGGATGAGCTATGGCTACACCTTC
V: TRBV6-1; size: -; J: TRBJ1-3; D: -; CDR3: CASSEARWGLRNTIYF; DNA: TGTGCCAGCAGTGAAGCAAGGTGGGGACTTCGGAACACCATATATTTT
V: TRBV5-8; size: once; J: TRBJ1-4; D: TRBD1; CDR3: CASSTGTGVINEKLFF; DNA: TGTGCCAGCAGCACCGGGACAGGGGTAATTAATGAAAAACTGTTTTTT
V: TRBV5-5; size: -; J: TRBJ2-3; D: TRBD2; CDR3: CASVRLAGSSTDTQYF; DNA: TGTGCCAGCGTCCGACTAGCGGGGAGTAGCACAGATACGCAGTATTTT
V: TRBV4-2; size: -; J: TRBJ2-5; D: TRBD2; CDR3: CASSLSSGREETQYF; DNA: TGTGCCAGCAGCCTCAGTAGCGGGAGAGAAGAGACCCAGTACTTC
V: TRBV23-1; size: -; J: TRBJ1-5; D: -; CDR3: CASSHRGASNQPQHF; DNA: TGCGCCAGCAGTCACCGGGGGGCCAGCAATCAGCCCCAGCATTTT
V: TRBV4-3; size: -; J: TRBJ2-7; D: -; CDR3: CASSHSDSNYEQYF; DNA: TGCGCCAGCAGCCACTCGGACTCGAACTACGAGCAGTACTTC
V: TRBV4-2; size: -; J: TRBJ2-5; D: TRBD2; CDR3: CASSQDLGLAGGETQYF; DNA: TGTGCCAGCAGCCAAGATCTAGGACTAGCGGGCGGCGAGACCCAGTACTTC
V: TRBV28; size: -; J: TRBJ2-5; D: -; CDR3: CASKLPNAGSRTQYF; DNA: TGTGCCAGCAAACTACCAAACGCCGGGTCTCGGACCCAGTACTTC
V: TRBV4-1; size: -; J: TRBJ1-1; D: -; CDR3: CASSPRGGTEAFF; DNA: TGCGCCAGCAGCCCCCGGGGGGGGACTGAAGCTTTCTTT
V: TRBV28; size: -; J: TRBJ1-1; D: -; CDR3: CASSSLAENTEAFF; DNA: TGTGCCAGCAGCTCCCTGGCAGAGAACACTGAAGCTTTCTTT
V: TRBV9; size: once; J: TRBJ2-2; D: -; CDR3: CASSVEGRGYTGELFF; DNA: TGTGCCAGCAGCGTAGAGGGAAGGGGATACACCGGGGAGCTGTTTTTT
V: TRBV6-6; size: -; J: TRBJ1-1; D: TRBD1; CDR3: CASSYKGGDRGRGAFF; DNA: TGTGCCAGCAGTTACAAAGGGGGAGACAGGGGGCGCGGGGCTTTCTTT
V: TRBV4-2; size: -; J: TRBJ2-7; D: TRBD2; CDR3: CASSQPRTSGRGVEQYF; DNA: TGTGCCAGCAGCCAACCACGGACTAGCGGGAGGGGGGTCGAGCAGTACTTC
V: TRBV19; size: -; J: TRBJ2-2; D: TRBD1; CDR3: CATSNPGQTNTGELFF; DNA: TGTGCCACTTCCAACCCGGGACAGACGAACACCGGGGAGCTGTTTTTT
V: TRBV11-2; size: -; J: TRBJ1-5; D: -; CDR3: CASSPGFSNQPQHF; DNA: TGTGCCAGCAGCCCGGGGTTTAGCAATCAGCCCCAGCATTTT
V: TRBV5-1; size: -; J: TRBJ2-7; D: -; CDR3: CASSLMWQGSGEQYF; DNA: TGCGCCAGCAGCTTGATGTGGCAGGGGTCGGGGGAGCAGTACTTC
V: TRBV7-3; size: -; J: TRBJ2-1; D: TRBD2; CDR3: CASSLTSGGNDEQFF; DNA: TGTGCCAGCAGCCTAACCAGCGGGGGGAACGATGAGCAGTTCTTC
V: TRBV20-1; size: -; J: TRBJ2-3; D: -; CDR3: CSAWWGGQYF; DNA: TGCAGTGCTTGGTGGGGAGGGCAGTATTTT
V: TRBV19; size: -; J: TRBJ1-2; D: -; CDR3: CASSTYTNRVGYTF; DNA: TGTGCCAGTAGTACCTACACAAACAGGGTCGGCTACACCTTC
V: TRBV7-9; size: -; J: TRBJ2-3; D: -; CDR3: CASSFTTGVSTDTQYF; DNA: TGTGCCAGCAGCTTTACAACGGGGGTGAGCACAGATACGCAGTATTTT
V: TRBV28; size: -; J: TRBJ1-1; D: -; CDR3: CASSARGLEGAFF; DNA: TGTGCCAGCAGTGCCAGGGGCCTAGAAGGAGCTTTCTTT
V: TRBV28; size: -; J: TRBJ1-6; D: -; CDR3: CASSPGVSSYNSPLHF; DNA: TGTGCCAGCAGTCCAGGGGTTAGCTCCTATAATTCACCCCTCCACTTT
V: TRBV6-6; size: -; J: TRBJ1-2; D: -; CDR3: CASSGTRGNYYGYTF; DNA: TGTGCCAGCAGCGGCACTAGGGGGAACTACTATGGCTACACCTTC
V: TRBV6-6; size: -; J: TRBJ1-5; D: TRBD1; CDR3: CASSPQGDRQPQHF; DNA: TGTGCCAGCAGTCCACAGGGGGACCGTCAGCCCCAGCATTTT
V: TRBV9; size: -; J: TRBJ2-1; D: TRBD2; CDR3: CASTPPSGRMGEQFF; DNA: TGTGCCAGCACCCCCCCTAGCGGGAGAATGGGTGAGCAGTTCTTC
V: TRBV10-2; size: once; J: TRBJ1-4; D: TRBD1; CDR3: CASSPGQGREKLFF; DNA: TGCGCCAGCAGTCCGGGACAGGGCCGCGAAAAACTGTTTTTT
V: TRBV27; size: -; J: TRBJ1-1; D: TRBD1; CDR3: CASRHTGGTEAFF; DNA: TGTGCCAGCAGGCATACAGGGGGCACTGAAGCTTTCTTT
V: TRBV13; size: -; J: TRBJ2-6; D: TRBD1; CDR3: CASSLGGTGHSGANVLTF; DNA: TGTGCCAGCAGCTTGGGGGGGACAGGGCACTCTGGGGCCAACGTCCTGACTTTC
V: TRBV6-6; size: -; J: TRBJ2-3; D: TRBD2; CDR3: CASSYGSGGAADTQYF; DNA: TGTGCCAGCAGTTATGGTAGCGGGGGGGCGGCGGATACGCAGTATTTT
V: TRBV4-1; size: -; J: TRBJ1-1; D: TRBD1; CDR3: CASSQTGVAFF; DNA: TGCGCCAGCAGCCAGACAGGGGTAGCTTTCTTT
V: TRBV5-4; size: -; J: TRBJ2-3; D: TRBD1; CDR3: CASSQDRASTDTQYF; DNA: TGTGCCAGCAGTCAGGACAGGGCTAGCACAGATACGCAGTATTTT
V: TRBV18; size: -; J: TRBJ2-5; D: -; CDR3: CASSHTVFGETQYF; DNA: TGTGCCAGCTCACACACAGTTTTCGGAGAGACCCAGTACTTC